This paragraph covers one T cell receptor beta chain sequence. The antigen is unknown. The data were taken from a study of shared clonotypes between healthy human individuals. About the research overall: The study used three CD4 naive, three CD4 memory, two CD8 naive and one CD8 memory plate per donor. Findings and caveats of the study: It was the non-shared clonotypes that had lower generation probabilities than clonotypes shared by all four donors.

The repertoire was sequenced with immunoSEQ multiplex PCR; TCRdb's copy has only in-frame clones and lacks some. The sample includes over 950,000 clones, approximately 80% of them seen just once. Source material: memory CD4+ T cells from PBMCs. Stated subset: CD45RA-negative fraction. This receptor was obtained from a man between 18 and 29 years old in good health. Some clones in this sample may be carry-over from other donors' samples.

Here the CDR3 reads CASSWGAGRLNYGYTF. CDR3 nucleotide sequence: TGTGCCAGCAGTTGGGGGGCTGGACGGCTTAACTATGGCTACACCTTC. The genes are TRBV28 and TRBJ1-2; TRBD1 is a possible D gene (6 bases). V was cut by 4 bases and J by 1 base, with 16 bases left in between. This CDR3 is 16 amino acids long. CDR1 MDHEN and CDR2 SYDVKM come from the germline V gene.